This T cell receptor (beta chain) emerged from a study of shared clonotypes between healthy human individuals. Whole-study results and caveats: A few donors had 5% to 6% of their naive CD4 clonotypes in common.

Methods used by the authors: ImmunoSEQ junction-only sequences lacked quality scores, so their filtering differed. The data were produced by immunoSEQ multiplex PCR, yet TCRdb's version contains in-frame clones alone and is incomplete. For V, J and clone size, that table is used; D and trimming come from the DNA. The sample holds 2 million to 2.5 million clones, approximately 95% seen once. This CDR3 region has 13 residues. Germline V gene lookup returns CDR1 GTSNPN and CDR2 SVGIG (reference sequence). V gave up 3 bases and J gave up 3 bases; unmatched junction bases: 5. Concerning this clone itself: The antigen is unknown.

V usage is TRBV30 and J usage is TRBJ2-7; 7 positions agree with TRBD1. Material for sequencing was naive CD4+ T cells from PBMCs. The sample's subset: CD45RA+ positively selected. The sequence was obtained from a man aged 18 to 30 in good health. Some clones in this sample may be carry-over from other donors' samples. CDR3 sequence: CAWSRDSHYEQYF. The DNA for the CDR3 is TGTGCCTGGAGCCGGGACAGTCACTACGAGCAGTACTTC.